This T cell receptor beta chain was retrieved from a study of T cell responses to AZD1222 COVID-19 vaccine. Study-level points and caveats: The study reported that nearly half of spike-specific TCRs target unmutated variant regions. The donors showed a predominance of white British ancestry and of females, with possible underestimation of clonal diversity.

Using immunoSEQ multiplex PCR, the repertoire was profiled, and TCRdb retains in-frame clones only, with some absent. The sample yields 130,000 or so clones, more than 70% seen once. Details on this clone: Its specificity is not known.

Germline V CDR1 and CDR2: LNHDA, SQIVND (reference sequence). This CDR3 comprises 15 residues. V gave up 3 bases and J gave up 0 bases, with 9 bases separating them. This receptor was taken from an adult in good health. This sample comprised peripheral blood, obtained on day 0 of AZD1222 vaccination. The chain employs TRBV19 and TRBJ1-3; D gene unclear. CDR3 nucleotide sequence: TGTGCCAGTAGTATCGGGTTCAGCTCTGGAAACACCATATATTTT. It is translated as CASSIGFSSGNTIYF.